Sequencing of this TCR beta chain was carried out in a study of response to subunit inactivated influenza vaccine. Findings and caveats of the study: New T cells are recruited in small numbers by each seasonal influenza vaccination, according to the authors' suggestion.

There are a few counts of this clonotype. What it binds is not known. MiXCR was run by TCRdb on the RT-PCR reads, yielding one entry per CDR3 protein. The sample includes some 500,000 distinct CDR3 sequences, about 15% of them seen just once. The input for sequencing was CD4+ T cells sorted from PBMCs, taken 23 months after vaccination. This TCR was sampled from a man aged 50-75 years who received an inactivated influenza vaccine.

CDR3 nucleotides: TGTGCCAGCAGCTTGGTCGCGCAGGATGAGCAGTTCTTC. Translating it yields CASSLVAQDEQFF. This chain connects TRBV7-2 to TRBJ2-1; no reliable D call. The length of the CDR3 is 13 residues. The germline V and J ends were trimmed by 3 bases and 8 bases, with 11 bases remaining between them. CDR1 SGHTA and CDR2 FQGNSA come from the germline V gene.